This T cell receptor (beta chain) was documented in a study of cytomegalovirus exposure and HLA in healthy donors. Whole-study results and caveats: Reported performance of the classifier showed diagnosis of cytomegalovirus status with high specificity and sensitivity. CMV antigen specificity was confirmed in vitro for three CMV-associated chains.

Turning to this clone: Its antigen is as yet unknown.

TCRdb's copy holds only in-frame clones and misses some; the assay was immunoSEQ multiplex PCR. The data contain about 130,000 clones, just under 90% of them singletons. The CDR3 is 15 amino acids. From germline, CDR1 is SGHRS and CDR2 YFSETQ. V lost 4 bases, J lost 1 base, and 7 bases stayed unmatched. The TCR sequence derives from a woman aged 30 to 39 in good health and CMV-seropositive. The specimen sequenced was PBMCs. The rearrangement uses TRBV5-1 and TRBJ1-1, with 7 bases fitting TRBD1. The CDR3 sequence: CASSIQGPGNTEAFF. In nucleotides, the CDR3 is TGCGCCAGCAGCATACAGGGGCCGGGGAACACTGAAGCTTTCTTT.